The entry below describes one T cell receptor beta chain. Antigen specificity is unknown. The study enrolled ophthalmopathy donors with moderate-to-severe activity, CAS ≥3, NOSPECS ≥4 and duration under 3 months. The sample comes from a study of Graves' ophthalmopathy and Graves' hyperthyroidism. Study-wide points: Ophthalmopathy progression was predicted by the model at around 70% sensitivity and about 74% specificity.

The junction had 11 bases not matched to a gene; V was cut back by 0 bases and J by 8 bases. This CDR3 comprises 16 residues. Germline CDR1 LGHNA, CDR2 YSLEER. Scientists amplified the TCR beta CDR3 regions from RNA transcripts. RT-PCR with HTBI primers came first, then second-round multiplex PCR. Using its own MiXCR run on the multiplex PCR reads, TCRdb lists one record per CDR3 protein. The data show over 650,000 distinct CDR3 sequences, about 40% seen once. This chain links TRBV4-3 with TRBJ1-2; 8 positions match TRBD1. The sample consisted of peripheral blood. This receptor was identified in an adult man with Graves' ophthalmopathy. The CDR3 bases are TGCGCCAGCAGCCAAGACACCCTACAGGGGGTATACGGCTACACCTTC. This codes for CASSQDTLQGVYGYTF.